Included here is one T cell receptor (beta chain) sequence, with context. The CDR3 length is 15 residues. Trimming left V 0 bases short and J 3 bases short, with 9 bases between. Germline V gene sequence: CDR1 MNHEY, CDR2 SVGAGI. Sequenced by immunoSEQ multiplex PCR; TCRdb stores in-frame clones only, minus some. The table includes hundreds of thousands of clones, around 87% detected once. The record originates from a study of shared T cell receptors in the human thymus. These data were also filed under a second study, of human thymus T cells. From that study: Among the donors, all were healthy Finnish infants having corrective surgery for congenital heart defects. Thymic tissue was derived from resections collected during corrective heart surgery. Highly overlapping thymic repertoires among unrelated individuals were reported in related research.

This sequence joins TRBV6-5 and TRBJ2-1; D is perhaps TRBD2 (5 bases). The receptor's source is a boy under two years old with a congenital heart defect. The specimen was thymocytes. CDR3 residues: CASSYSAESYNEQFF. In DNA form, the CDR3 reads TGTGCCAGCAGTTACTCAGCGGAGAGCTACAATGAGCAGTTCTTC.